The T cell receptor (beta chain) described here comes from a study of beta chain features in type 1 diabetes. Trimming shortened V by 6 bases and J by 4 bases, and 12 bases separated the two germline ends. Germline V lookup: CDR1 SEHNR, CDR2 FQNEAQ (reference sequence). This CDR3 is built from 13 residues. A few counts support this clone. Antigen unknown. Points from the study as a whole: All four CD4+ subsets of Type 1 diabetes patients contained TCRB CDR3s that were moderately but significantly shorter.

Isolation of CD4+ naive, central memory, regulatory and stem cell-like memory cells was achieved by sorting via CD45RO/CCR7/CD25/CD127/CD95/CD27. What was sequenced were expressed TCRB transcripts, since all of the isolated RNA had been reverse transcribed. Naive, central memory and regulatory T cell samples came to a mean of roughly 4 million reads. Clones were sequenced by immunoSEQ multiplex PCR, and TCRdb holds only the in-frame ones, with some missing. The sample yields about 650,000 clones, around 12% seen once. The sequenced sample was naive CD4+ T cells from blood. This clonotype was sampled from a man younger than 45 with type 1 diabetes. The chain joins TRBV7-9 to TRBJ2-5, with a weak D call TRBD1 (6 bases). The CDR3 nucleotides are TGTGCCAGCAGGCCCACAGGGTTAGAGACCCAGTACTTC. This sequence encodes CASRPTGLETQYF. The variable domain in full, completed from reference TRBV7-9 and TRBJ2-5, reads DTGVSQNPRHKITKRGQNVTFRCDPISEHNRLYWYRQTLGQGPEFLTYFQNEAQLEKSRLLSDRFSAERPKGSFSTLEIQRTEQGDSAMYLCASRPTGLETQYFGPGTRLLVL.